Following are 6 T cell receptor beta chains from one sample sequenced in a study. TCRdb used MiXCR to reprocess the 5' RACE reads, holding one entry per CDR3 protein. The sample holds tens of thousands of distinct CDR3 sequences, around 28% seen once. The specimen was naive CD4+ T cells sorted from blood. Subset defined: naive CD4+ T cells, CD4+CD45RA+CD25-. The source is a female donor with breast cancer.

This clonotype appeared a single time. Its ends do not fully match the called genes, so a read error is possible. This sequence joins TRBV5-1 and TRBJ2-3, with TRBD1 matching over 10 bases. Per germline, CDR1 SGHRS and CDR2 YFSETQ. The CDR3 spans 15 residues. The CDR3: CAGSLGTGEAYTQYF. For the CDR3, the DNA is TGCGCCGGCAGCTTGGGGACAGGGGAAGCTTATACGCAGTATTTT.

The rearrangement links TRBV12-3 or TRBV12-4 to TRBJ1-5; 11 nucleotides line up with TRBD1. The junction had 1 base not matched to a gene; V was cut back by 1 base and J by 2 bases. The CDR3 covers 16 residues. CDR3 coding DNA: TGTGCCAGCAGTTTAGGGACAGGGGGCCGCAATCAGCCCCAGCATTTT. Its protein product is CASSLGTGGRNQPQHF.

In DNA, the CDR3 is TGTGCCAGCAGCTTACTGAACCACCAGACCACAGATACGCAGTATTTT. It is translated as CASSLLNHQTTDTQYF. The chain recombines TRBV7-9 with TRBJ2-3; D unresolved. The CDR3 is 16 residues long. V was trimmed by 2 bases and J by 2 bases, leaving 14 bases between them. Germline-derived CDR1 and CDR2 are SEHNR and FQNEAQ (reference sequence).

This clonotype was detected many times. The chain links TRBV4-1 to TRBJ2-6; 8 bases are shared with TRBD1. The CDR3 loop spans 18 amino acids. Trimming took 2 bases from V and 2 from J; bases not matched to a gene: 8. Germline CDR1 is MGHRA and CDR2 is YSYEKL. The CDR3 nucleotides read TGCGCCAGCAGCCAAATCTCAGGGGGCGTCGCTGGGGCCAACGTCCTGACTTTC. Protein product: CASSQISGGVAGANVLTF.

The chain has TRBV5-1 and TRBJ2-1; TRBD2 aligns across 7 bases. V lost 0 bases and J lost 8; bases outside the gene matches: 11. This CDR3 is built from 16 residues. Germline CDR1 SGHRS, CDR2 YFSETQ. The CDR3 coding sequence is TGCGCCAGCAGCTTGGCCGGAGGGAGGGCCATGGATGAGCAGTTCTTC. This translates into CASSLAGGRAMDEQFF.

Comment on this clonotype: With a much larger clone just one base away, this may be a read error. This chain uses TRBV20-1 with TRBJ1-5, with TRBD1 matching over 7 bases. The CDR3 has 17 amino acids. In germline, CDR1 is DFQATT, CDR2 SNEGSKA (reference sequence). V trimming: 3 bases; J trimming: 6 bases; junction bases outside the gene matches: 17. The CDR3 bases are TGCAGTGCTAGGACAACGACAGGGTCGGGTGTAAGTCAGCCCCAGCATTTT. Translation gives CSARTTTGSGVSQPQHF.